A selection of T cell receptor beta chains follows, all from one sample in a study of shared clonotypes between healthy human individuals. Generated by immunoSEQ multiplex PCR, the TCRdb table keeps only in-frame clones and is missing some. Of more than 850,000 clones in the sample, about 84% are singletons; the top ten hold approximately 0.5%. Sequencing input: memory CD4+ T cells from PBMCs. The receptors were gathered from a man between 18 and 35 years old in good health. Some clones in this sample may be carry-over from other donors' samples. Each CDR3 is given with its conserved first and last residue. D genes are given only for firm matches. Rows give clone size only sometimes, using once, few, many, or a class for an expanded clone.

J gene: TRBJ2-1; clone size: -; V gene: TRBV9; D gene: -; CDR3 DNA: TGTGCCAGCACCAGCGGTGGGAGTTCCTACAATGAGCAGTTCTTC; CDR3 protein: CASTSGGSSYNEQFF
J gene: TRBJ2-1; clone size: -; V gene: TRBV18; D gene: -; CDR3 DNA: TGTGCCAGCTCACCCCGAGGACCCTATGGGGCCAATGAGCAGTTCTTC; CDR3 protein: CASSPRGPYGANEQFF
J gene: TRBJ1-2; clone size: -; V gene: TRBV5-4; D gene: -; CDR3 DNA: TGTGCCAGCAGTTTGGGGGGGCAGGGGCCCTATGGCTACACCTTC; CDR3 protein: CASSLGGQGPYGYTF
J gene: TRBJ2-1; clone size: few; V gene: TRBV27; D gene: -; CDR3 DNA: TGTGCCAGCAGAAGGGTGAGCTCCTACAATGAGCAGTTCTTC; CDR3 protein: CASRRVSSYNEQFF
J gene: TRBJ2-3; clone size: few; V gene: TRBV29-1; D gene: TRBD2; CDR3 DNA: TGCAGCGTCTCGACAGGACTAGCGGGGGGTGGCACAGATACGCAGTATTTT; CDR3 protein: CSVSTGLAGGGTDTQYF
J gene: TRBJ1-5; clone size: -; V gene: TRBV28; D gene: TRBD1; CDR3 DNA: TGTGCCAGCAGTGCAGGGGGAGGCAATCAGCCCCAGCATTTT; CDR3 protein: CASSAGGGNQPQHF
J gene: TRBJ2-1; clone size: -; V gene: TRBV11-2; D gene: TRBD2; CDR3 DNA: TGTGCCAGCAGCATTTCCGGGCGGGGACTAAGCTCCTACAATGAGCAGTTCTTC; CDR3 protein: CASSISGRGLSSYNEQFF
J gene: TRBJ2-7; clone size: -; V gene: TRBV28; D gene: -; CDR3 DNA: TGTGCCAGCACCCCCCCCACAGGGCGGGTTTACGAGCAGTACTTC; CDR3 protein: CASTPPTGRVYEQYF
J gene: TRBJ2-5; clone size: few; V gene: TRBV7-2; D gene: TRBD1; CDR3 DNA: TGTGCCAGCAGCCAAGACAGGGGGCGGGAGACCCAGTACTTC; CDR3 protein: CASSQDRGRETQYF
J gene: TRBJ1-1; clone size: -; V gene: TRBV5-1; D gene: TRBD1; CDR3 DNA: TGCGCCAGCAGCTTGGCGGGGACAGGGGACACTGAAGCTTTCTTT; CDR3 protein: CASSLAGTGDTEAFF
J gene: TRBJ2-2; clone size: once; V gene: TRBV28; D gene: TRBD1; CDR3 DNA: TGTGCCAGCGCTACCCTTTCAGGGGGAATTAAGGGGGCCGGGGAGCTGTTTTTT; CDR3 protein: CASATLSGGIKGAGELFF
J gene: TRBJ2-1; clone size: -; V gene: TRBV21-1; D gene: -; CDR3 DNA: TGTGCCAGCAGCACCACTAGCGGGAGATTCACTGAGCAGTTCTTC; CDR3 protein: CASSTTSGRFTEQFF
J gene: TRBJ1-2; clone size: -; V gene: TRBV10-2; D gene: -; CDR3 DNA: TGCGCCAGCGGGGGGGATGGCTACACCTTC; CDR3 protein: CASGGDGYTF
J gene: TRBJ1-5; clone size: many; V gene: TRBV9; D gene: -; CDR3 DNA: TGTGCCAGCAGCGTAGGAGGACGGGCCTCGGCCCATCAGCCCCAGCATTTT; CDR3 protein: CASSVGGRASAHQPQHF
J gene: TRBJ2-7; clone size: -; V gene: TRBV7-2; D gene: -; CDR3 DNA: TGTGCCAGCAGCTTAGGGACAATCCCCTACGAGCAGTACTTC; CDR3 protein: CASSLGTIPYEQYF
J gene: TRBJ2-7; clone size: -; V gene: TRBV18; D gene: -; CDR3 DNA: TGTGCCAGCTCACCTCCGGGCTCCCAACTTTACGAGCAGTACTTC; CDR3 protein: CASSPPGSQLYEQYF
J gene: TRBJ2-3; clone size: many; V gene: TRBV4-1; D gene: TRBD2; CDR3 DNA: TGCGCCAGCAGCCGTCCTTCCGGGCTAGCGGGACTACTCACAGATACGCAGTATTTT; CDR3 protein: CASSRPSGLAGLLTDTQYF
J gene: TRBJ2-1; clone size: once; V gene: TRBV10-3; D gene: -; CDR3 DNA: TGTGCCATCAGTGAGTCGGGAAGCTCCTACAATGAGCAGTTCTTC; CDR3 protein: CAISESGSSYNEQFF
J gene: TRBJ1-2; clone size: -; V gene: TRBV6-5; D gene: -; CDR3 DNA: TGTGCCAGCACCCGTACAAGACAGGCTTATGGCTACACCTTC; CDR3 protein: CASTRTRQAYGYTF
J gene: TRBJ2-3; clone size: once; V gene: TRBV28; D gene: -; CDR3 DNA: TGTGCCAGCAGCCCCCCCGCAGGGGTTGCTGATACGCAGTATTTT; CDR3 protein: CASSPPAGVADTQYF
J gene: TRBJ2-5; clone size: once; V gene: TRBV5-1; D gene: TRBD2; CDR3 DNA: TGCGCCAGCAGCTCACTAGCGAGCGAGACCCAGTACTTC; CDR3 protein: CASSSLASETQYF
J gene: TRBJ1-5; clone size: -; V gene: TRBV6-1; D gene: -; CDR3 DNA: TGTGCCAGCAGTGGGGTGGACAGCACTTATAATCAGCCCCAGCATTTT; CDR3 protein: CASSGVDSTYNQPQHF
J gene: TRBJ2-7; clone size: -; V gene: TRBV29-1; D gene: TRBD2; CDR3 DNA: TGCAGCGTTGGGACTAGCGGGAGAAGAAGTACGCGCTACGAGCAGTACTTC; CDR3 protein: CSVGTSGRRSTRYEQYF
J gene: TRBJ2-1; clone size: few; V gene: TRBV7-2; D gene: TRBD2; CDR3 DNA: TGTGCCAGCAGGGAGGGACTAGCGGGAGATGAGCAGTTCTTC; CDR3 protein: CASREGLAGDEQFF
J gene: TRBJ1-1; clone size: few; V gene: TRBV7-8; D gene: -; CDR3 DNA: TGTGCCAGCAAAGAATCGAGGAGTCCGGGACGTACACCGAACACTGAAGCTTTCTTT; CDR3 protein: CASKESRSPGRTPNTEAFF
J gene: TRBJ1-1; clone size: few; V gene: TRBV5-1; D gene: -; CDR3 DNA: TGCGCCAGCAGCTTGGCAGAGAACACTGAAGCTTTCTTT; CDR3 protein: CASSLAENTEAFF
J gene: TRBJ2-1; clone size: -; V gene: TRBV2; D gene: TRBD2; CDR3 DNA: TGTGCCAGCCCGCGGGAGCAGAATGAGCAGTTCTTC; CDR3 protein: CASPREQNEQFF
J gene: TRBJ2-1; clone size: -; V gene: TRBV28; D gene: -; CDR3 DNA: TGTGCCAGCAGTTCGACCAGACGGATCAATGAGCAGTTCTTC; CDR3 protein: CASSSTRRINEQFF
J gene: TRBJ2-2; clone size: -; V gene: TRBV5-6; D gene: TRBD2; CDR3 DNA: TGTGCCAGCAGCTTTACTAGCGGGAGGGCGCGCACCGGGGAGCTGTTTTTT; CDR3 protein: CASSFTSGRARTGELFF